This T cell receptor (beta chain) stems from a study of blood T cell repertoires in COVID-19. The study recruited people aged about 18 to 90 years across about two dozen US areas. Original processing notes: Reference gene primer amplification in the assay estimated nucleated cell counts. The assay was immunoSEQ multiplex PCR, and TCRdb's table has in-frame clones only and misses some. That table gives V, J and clone size, and the DNA gave D and trimming. The data show 350,000 to 450,000 clones, about 89% seen once. Sample: PBMCs or T cells enriched from blood (not recorded which). This TCR came from a man aged 35 to 55 in a cohort exposed to, infected with or recovered from COVID-19 (not recorded which).

The CDR3 sequence: CASKGPGANVLTF. In DNA, the CDR3 is TGTGCCAGCAAGGGGCCCGGGGCCAACGTCCTGACTTTC. This sequence joins TRBV27 and TRBJ2-6, with a tentative D call TRBD1 (5 bases). CDR1 and CDR2 from the germline V gene are MNHEY and SMNVEV (reference sequence). This CDR3 spans 13 amino acids. The V end lost 7 bases, the J end lost 4 bases, and 8 bases lay between the germline ends.